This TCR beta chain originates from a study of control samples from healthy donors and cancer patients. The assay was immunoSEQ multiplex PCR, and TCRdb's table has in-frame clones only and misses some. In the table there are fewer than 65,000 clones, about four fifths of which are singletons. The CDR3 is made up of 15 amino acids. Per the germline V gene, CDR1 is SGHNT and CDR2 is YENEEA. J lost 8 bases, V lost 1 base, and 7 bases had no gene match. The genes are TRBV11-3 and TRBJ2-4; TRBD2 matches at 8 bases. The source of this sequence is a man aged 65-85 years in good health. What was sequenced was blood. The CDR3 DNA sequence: TGTGCCAGCAGCTTAGGGGGCATAGCGGGATACATTCAGTACTTC. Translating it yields CASSLGGIAGYIQYF.